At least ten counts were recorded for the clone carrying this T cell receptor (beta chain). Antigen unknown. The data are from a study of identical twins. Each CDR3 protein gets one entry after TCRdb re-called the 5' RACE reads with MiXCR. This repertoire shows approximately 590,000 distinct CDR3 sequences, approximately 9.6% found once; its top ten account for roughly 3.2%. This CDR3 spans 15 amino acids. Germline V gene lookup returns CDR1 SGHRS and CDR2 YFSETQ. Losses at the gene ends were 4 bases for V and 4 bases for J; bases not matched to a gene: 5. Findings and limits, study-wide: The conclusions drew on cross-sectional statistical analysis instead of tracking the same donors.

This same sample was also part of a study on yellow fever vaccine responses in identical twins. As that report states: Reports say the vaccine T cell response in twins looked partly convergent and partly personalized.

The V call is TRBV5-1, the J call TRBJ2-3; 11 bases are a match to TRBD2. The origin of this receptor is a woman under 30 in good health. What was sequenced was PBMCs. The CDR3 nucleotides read TGCGCCAGCAGCCAACTAGCGGGGGAATCAGATACGCAGTATTTT. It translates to CASSQLAGESDTQYF.